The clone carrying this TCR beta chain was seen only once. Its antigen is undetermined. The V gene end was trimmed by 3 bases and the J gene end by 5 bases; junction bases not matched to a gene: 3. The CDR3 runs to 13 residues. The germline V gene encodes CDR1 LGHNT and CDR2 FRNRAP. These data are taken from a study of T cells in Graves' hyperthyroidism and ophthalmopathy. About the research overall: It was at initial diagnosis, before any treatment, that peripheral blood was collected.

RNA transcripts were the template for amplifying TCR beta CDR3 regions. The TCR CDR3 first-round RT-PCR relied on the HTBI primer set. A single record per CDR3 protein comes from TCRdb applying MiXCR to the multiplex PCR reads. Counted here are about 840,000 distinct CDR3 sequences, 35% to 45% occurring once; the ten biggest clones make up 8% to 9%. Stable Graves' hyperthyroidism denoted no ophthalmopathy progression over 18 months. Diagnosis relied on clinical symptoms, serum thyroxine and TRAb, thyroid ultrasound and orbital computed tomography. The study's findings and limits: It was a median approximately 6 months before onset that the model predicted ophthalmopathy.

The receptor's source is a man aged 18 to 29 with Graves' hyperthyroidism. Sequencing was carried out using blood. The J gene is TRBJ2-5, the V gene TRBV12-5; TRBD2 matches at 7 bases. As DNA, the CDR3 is TGTGCTAGTGGTTTTGCGGGGGTGGAGACCCAGTACTTC. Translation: CASGFAGVETQYF.